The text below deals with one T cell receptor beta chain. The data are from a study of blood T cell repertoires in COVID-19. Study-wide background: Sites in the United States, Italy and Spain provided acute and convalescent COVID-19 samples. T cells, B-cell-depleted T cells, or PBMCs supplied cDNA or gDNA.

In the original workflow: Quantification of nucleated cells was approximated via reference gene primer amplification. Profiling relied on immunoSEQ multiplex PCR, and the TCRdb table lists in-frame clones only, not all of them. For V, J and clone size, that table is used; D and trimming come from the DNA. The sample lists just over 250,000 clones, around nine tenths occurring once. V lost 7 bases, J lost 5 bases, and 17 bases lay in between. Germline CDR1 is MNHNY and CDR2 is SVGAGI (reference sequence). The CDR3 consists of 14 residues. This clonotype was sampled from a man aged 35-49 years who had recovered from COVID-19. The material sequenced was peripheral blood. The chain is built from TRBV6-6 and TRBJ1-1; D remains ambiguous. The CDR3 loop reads CASTHTMLGTEAFF. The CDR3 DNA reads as TGTGCCAGCACCCACACGATGCTCGGGACTGAAGCTTTCTTT.